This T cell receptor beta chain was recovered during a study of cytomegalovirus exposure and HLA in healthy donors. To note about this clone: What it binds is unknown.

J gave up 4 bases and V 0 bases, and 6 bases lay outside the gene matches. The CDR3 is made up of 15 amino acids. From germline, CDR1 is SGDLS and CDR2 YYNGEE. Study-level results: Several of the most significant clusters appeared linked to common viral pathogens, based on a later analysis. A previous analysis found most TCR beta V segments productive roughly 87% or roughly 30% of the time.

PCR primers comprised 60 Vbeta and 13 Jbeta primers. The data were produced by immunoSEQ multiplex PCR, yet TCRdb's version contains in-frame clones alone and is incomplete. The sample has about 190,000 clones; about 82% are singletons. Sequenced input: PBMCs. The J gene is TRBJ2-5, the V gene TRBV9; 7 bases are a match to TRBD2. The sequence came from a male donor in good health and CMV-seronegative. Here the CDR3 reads CASSVAWGGRETQYF. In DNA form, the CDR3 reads TGTGCCAGCAGCGTAGCGTGGGGAGGGCGAGAGACCCAGTACTTC. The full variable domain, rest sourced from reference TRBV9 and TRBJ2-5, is DSGVTQTPKHLITATGQRVTLRCSPRSGDLSVYWYQQSLDQGLQFLIQYYNGEERAKGNILERFSAQQFPDLHSELNLSSLELGDSALYFCASSVAWGGRETQYFGPGTRLLVL.